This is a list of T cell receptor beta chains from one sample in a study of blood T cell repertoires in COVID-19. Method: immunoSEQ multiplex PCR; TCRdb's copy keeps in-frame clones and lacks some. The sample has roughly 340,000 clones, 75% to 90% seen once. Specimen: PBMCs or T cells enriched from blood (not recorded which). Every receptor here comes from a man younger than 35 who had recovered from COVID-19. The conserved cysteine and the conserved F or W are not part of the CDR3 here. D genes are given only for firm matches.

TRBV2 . ASSEVAGSNTGELF
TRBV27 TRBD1 ASSKDRGVQETQY
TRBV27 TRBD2 ASTGRGGAITTSTDTQY
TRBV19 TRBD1 ASRTEAGGWITEAF
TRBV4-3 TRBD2 ASSQEVLAGGLGELF
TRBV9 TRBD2 ASSQTGGAVNEQF
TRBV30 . AWSGVGGREEKLF
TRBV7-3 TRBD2 ASSSGLAGGEQY
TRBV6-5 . ASSYSAGRRKLF
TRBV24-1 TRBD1 ATPDRECTEAF
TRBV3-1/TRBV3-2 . ASSLSLYEQY
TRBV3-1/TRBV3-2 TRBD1 ASSLGQSNSPLH
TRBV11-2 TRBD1 ASSLVPGGNTGELF
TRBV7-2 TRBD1 ASSPRQGRQPQH
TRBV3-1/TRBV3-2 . ASSQPDRNTEAF
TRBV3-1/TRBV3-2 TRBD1 ASSPGTGEAYEQY
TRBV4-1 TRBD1 ASSQFRDRDKDGYT
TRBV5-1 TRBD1 ASTLSFDRGLQGGYT
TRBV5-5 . ASSLGAQDSNQPQH
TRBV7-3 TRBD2 ASSLIAGDRTDTQY
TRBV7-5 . VRSLYPYGYT
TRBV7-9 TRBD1 ASSNDRGGYT
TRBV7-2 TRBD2 ASRPAASGRNIQY
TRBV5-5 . ASSLATNTGELF
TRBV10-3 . AISDIRSSYEQY
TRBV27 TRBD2 ASSRTGGLTYEQY
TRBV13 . ASSSGGGPTEAF
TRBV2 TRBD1 ASSGGDRNYEQY
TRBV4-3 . ASSRNPGTDTQY
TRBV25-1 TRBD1 ASSAYGTGPGNTIY
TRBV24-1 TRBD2 ATSDRLATTGNEQF
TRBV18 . ASSPRQDDGYT
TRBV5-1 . ASSLGFLEATEAF
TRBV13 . ASSLGQGRWEQY
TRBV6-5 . ASRRGGVGYT
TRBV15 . ATSRDKSYEQY
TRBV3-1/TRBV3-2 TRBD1 ASSRQGVNGELF
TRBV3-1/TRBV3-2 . ASSQGQGSGELF